Below, 3 T cell receptor beta chains from the same sample are listed, as sequenced in a study of blood T cells in healthy people across ages. For the second PCR, which ran for roughly 6 to 11 cycles, a sample-barcoded 5' primer and a J-beta primer mix were used. TCRdb recomputed calls from the 5' RACE reads with MiXCR, one row per CDR3 protein. The sample lists about 640,000 distinct CDR3 sequences, approximately 30% occurring once. What was sequenced was blood. These receptors were taken from a woman of 80 years or more in good health.

The table lists this clonotype with many counts. The chain couples TRBV4-3 to TRBJ1-5; D unresolved. V shed 0 bases and J shed 3 bases, with 9 bases lying between them. The CDR3 consists of 15 residues. Germline V gives CDR1 LGHNA, CDR2 YSLEER. The CDR3 sequence is CASSQDTGVNQPQHF. Here the CDR3 DNA reads TGCGCCAGCAGCCAAGATACCGGGGTCAATCAGCCCCAGCATTTT.

This clonotype appeared many times. The CDR3 coding sequence is TGTGCCAGCAGCTCGGGGGACAGGGCATGGAGCTATGGCTACACCTTC. Translation: CASSSGDRAWSYGYTF. The chain carries TRBV7-6 and TRBJ1-2; 9 nucleotides match TRBD1. From germline, CDR1 is SGHVS and CDR2 FNYEAQ. J was trimmed by 4 bases and V by 4 bases; bases with no gene match: 10. The CDR3 consists of 16 residues.

This clonotype was recorded at least ten times. The genes are TRBV4-3 and TRBJ2-1; TRBD2 matches 9 bases. The CDR3 runs 15 residues. Germline V gene lookup returns CDR1 LGHNA and CDR2 YSLEER. Trimming removed 4 bases from V and 5 bases from J; junction bases left unmatched: 6. The CDR3 here is CASSLERGDHNEQFF. The CDR3 nucleotides are TGCGCCAGCAGCCTTGAGCGGGGGGACCACAATGAGCAGTTCTTC.